These 15 T cell receptor beta chains share one sample of origin, sequenced in a study of Tregs in tolerant kidney transplant recipients. The method was immunoSEQ multiplex PCR; TCRdb's version includes in-frame clones alone and lacks a portion of them. The table records around 98,000 clones, 93% of them present only once. The sample here was CD4+ T cells from blood, taken before the transplant. The receptors come from a human donor who received a combined kidney and bone marrow transplant.

The chain joins TRBV6-6 to TRBJ2-3; D unclear. Trimming pared 7 bases from V and 1 base from J, leaving 9 bases between. This CDR3 comprises 13 residues. Per the germline V gene, CDR1 is MNHNY and CDR2 is SVGAGI (reference sequence). DNA for the CDR3: TGTGCCAGCATCCCCCCGGGCACAGATACGCAGTATTTT. The encoded protein is CASIPPGTDTQYF.

The chain is built from TRBV30 and TRBJ2-5; 15 bases fit TRBD2. The trim removed 5 bases at V and 4 bases at J, leaving 11 bases unmatched. CDR1 is GTSNPN, CDR2 SVGIG, per germline (reference sequence). There are 17 residues in the CDR3. CDR3 nucleotides: TGTGCCTGGGGCCAGGGACTAGCGGGGGGCTGGGGAGAGACCCAGTACTTC. Amino acids: CAWGQGLAGGWGETQYF.

This clone was found once. The J gene is TRBJ2-1, the V gene TRBV18; 12 bases are a match to TRBD2. The CDR3 runs to 16 residues. The germline CDR1 and CDR2 sequences are KGHSH and LQKENI. V was clipped by 6 bases and J by 12 bases; unmatched bases: 15. The CDR3 protein is CASSHRSSGRDWVQFF. CDR3 DNA: TGTGCCAGCTCGCATAGGTCTAGCGGGAGGGATTGGGTGCAGTTCTTC.

The V and J genes are TRBV6-6 and TRBJ2-7; possibly TRBD2 for D (6 bases). The CDR3 has 15 residues. The germline V gene encodes CDR1 MNHNY and CDR2 SVGAGI (reference sequence). V was trimmed by 3 bases and J by 7 bases, leaving 19 bases between them. CDR3 in amino acids: CASSYGGGALWEQYF. The CDR3 DNA follows: TGTGCCAGCAGTTATGGCGGAGGGGCCTTGTGGGAGCAGTACTTC.

Here the CDR3 reads CASSIVQGGDSNQPQHF. DNA for the CDR3: TGTGCCAGTAGTATTGTACAGGGCGGAGATAGCAATCAGCCCCAGCATTTT. J is TRBJ1-5 and V is TRBV19; TRBD1 is a possible D gene (6 bases). CDR3 length: 17 amino acids. Between the trimmed V and J ends, which lost 3 bases and 0 bases, there was a span of 15 bases. Germline V gives CDR1 LNHDA, CDR2 SQIVND (reference sequence).

This clone has just a few counts. The CDR3 protein is CASSQGWTGPNTGELFF. The CDR3 nucleotides read TGCGCCAGCAGCCAAGGATGGACAGGGCCTAACACCGGGGAGCTGTTTTTT. The rearrangement links TRBV4-3 to TRBJ2-2, with 8 bases matching TRBD1. Per germline, CDR1 LGHNA and CDR2 YSLEER. CDR3 size: 17 residues. The V gene end was trimmed by 1 base and the J gene end by 2 bases; junction bases not matched to a gene: 6.

This clone has just one count. The chain recombines TRBV29-1 with TRBJ2-5, with 8 positions matching TRBD2. Germline V gene lookup returns CDR1 SQVTM and CDR2 ANQGSEA. This CDR3 comprises 13 residues. V shed 4 bases, J shed 5 bases, and the junction held 6 bases outside the gene matches. This CDR3 is CSVGGTSSETQYF. The CDR3 DNA is TGCAGCGTTGGAGGGACTAGTTCCGAGACCCAGTACTTC.

Here the CDR3 DNA reads TGTGCCAGCAGCTACAACCTCGGACAGGGCCATAGCAATCAGCCCCAGCATTTT. It translates to CASSYNLGQGHSNQPQHF. V gene TRBV7-6 combines with J gene TRBJ1-5, with 8 bases fitting TRBD1. CDR1 SGHVS and CDR2 FNYEAQ come from the germline V gene. The trim removed 4 bases at V and 0 bases at J, leaving 11 bases unmatched. The CDR3 is made up of 18 amino acids. The full variable domain, in which reference TRBV7-6 and TRBJ1-5 provide the parts outside the CDR3, is GAGVSQSPRYKVTKRGQDVALRCDPISGHVSLYWYRQALGQGPEFLTYFNYEAQQDKSGLPNDRFSAERPEGSISTLTIQRTEQRDSAMYRCASSYNLGQGHSNQPQHFGDGTRLSIL.

The rearrangement uses TRBV5-1 and TRBJ2-1; D is unresolved. V gave up 2 bases and J gave up 4 bases, with 13 bases separating them. CDR1 is SGHRS and CDR2 is YFSETQ in the germline V gene. This CDR3 spans 15 amino acids. The CDR3 bases are TGCGCCAGCAGCTTAGGATCGGAGAATTACAATGAGCAGTTCTTC. It translates to CASSLGSENYNEQFF.

CDR3 loop: CASSSRGDRNYGYTF. CDR3 nucleotide sequence: TGCGCCAGCAGCTCCCGGGGGGACAGGAACTATGGCTACACCTTC. This chain connects TRBV5-1 to TRBJ1-2; 8 positions match TRBD1. V lost 3 bases, J lost 2 bases, and 6 bases stayed unmatched. The length of the CDR3 is 15 residues. Germline V lookup: CDR1 SGHRS, CDR2 YFSETQ.

The V gene is TRBV6-5, the J gene TRBJ1-1, with D possibly being TRBD1 (6 bases). The CDR3 loop spans 14 amino acids. V lost 5 bases to trimming and J lost 3 bases, with 13 bases between them. Germline assignment: CDR1 MNHEY and CDR2 SVGAGI. CDR3 sequence (DNA): TGTGCCAGCAGTCGTAGACAGGTATACACTGAAGCTTTCTTT. Translating it yields CASSRRQVYTEAFF.

The chain has TRBV7-2 and TRBJ1-1, with 8 nucleotides matching TRBD1. The V segment lost 3 bases and the J segment 7 bases; nucleotides outside the gene matches: 7. The V gene's germline CDR1 is SGHTA and CDR2 FQGNSA. This CDR3 has 14 residues. The CDR3 DNA sequence: TGTGCCAGCAGCTTTACCCCAGGGGGCGGTGAAGCTTTCTTT. Protein: CASSFTPGGGEAFF.

This rearrangement joins TRBV5-5 to TRBJ2-2; TRBD1 matches 8 bases. Trimming took 1 base from V and 6 from J; bases not matched to a gene: 5. This CDR3 spans 15 amino acids. CDR1 is SGHKS and CDR2 is YYEKEE in the germline V gene (reference sequence). The CDR3 sequence is CASSLFQGAAGELFF. The CDR3 coding sequence is TGTGCCAGCAGCTTGTTTCAGGGGGCCGCCGGGGAGCTGTTTTTT. The complete variable domain, with remaining parts taken from reference TRBV5-5 and TRBJ2-2, reads DAGVTQSPTHLIKTRGQQVTLRCSPISGHKSVSWYQQVLGQGPQFIFQYYEKEERGRGNFPDRFSARQFPNYSSELNVNALLLGDSALYLCASSLFQGAAGELFFGEGSRLTVL.

This clone was counted only a few times. This rearrangement joins TRBV9 to TRBJ2-2; TRBD2 matches 12 bases. The germline V gene encodes CDR1 SGDLS and CDR2 YYNGEE. The CDR3 covers 19 residues. V lost 0 bases and J lost 5; bases outside the gene matches: 11. The CDR3 is CASSVEASGRASWTGELFF. The CDR3 coding sequence is TGTGCCAGCAGCGTAGAGGCTAGCGGGAGGGCCTCGTGGACCGGGGAGCTGTTTTTT.

This clone was seen just once. CDR3 in DNA: TGCGCCAGCAGCTTGGTATTTAGCGGGGGTTCCGGGGAGCTGTTTTTT. This gives the protein CASSLVFSGGSGELFF. The chain has TRBV5-1 and TRBJ2-2; 9 nucleotides line up with TRBD2. Germline assignment: CDR1 SGHRS and CDR2 YFSETQ. The CDR3 sequence is 16 residues long. V was pared by 0 bases and J by 6 bases, with 6 bases of the junction left unmatched. The full variable domain, completed using reference TRBV5-1 and TRBJ2-2, is KAGVTQTPRYLIKTRGQQVTLSCSPISGHRSVSWYQQTPGQGLQFLFEYFSETQRNKGNFPGRFSGRQFSNSRSEMNVSTLELGDSALYLCASSLVFSGGSGELFFGEGSRLTVL.